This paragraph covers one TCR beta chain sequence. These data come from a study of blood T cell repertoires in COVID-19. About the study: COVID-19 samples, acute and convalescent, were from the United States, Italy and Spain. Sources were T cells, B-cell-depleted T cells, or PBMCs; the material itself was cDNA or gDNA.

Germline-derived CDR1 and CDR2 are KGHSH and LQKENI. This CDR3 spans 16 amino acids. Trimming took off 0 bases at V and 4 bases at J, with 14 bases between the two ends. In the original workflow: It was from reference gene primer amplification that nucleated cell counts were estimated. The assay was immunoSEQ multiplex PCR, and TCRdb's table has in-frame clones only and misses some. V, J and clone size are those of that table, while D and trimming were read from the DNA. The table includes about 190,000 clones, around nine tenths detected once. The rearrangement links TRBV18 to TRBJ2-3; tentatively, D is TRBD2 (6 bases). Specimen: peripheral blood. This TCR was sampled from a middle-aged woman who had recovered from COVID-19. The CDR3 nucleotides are TGTGCCAGCTCACCACCGTCAGAGGGCGGGGCAGATACGCAGTATTTT. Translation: CASSPPSEGGADTQYF. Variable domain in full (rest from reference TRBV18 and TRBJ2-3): NAGVMQNPRHLVRRRGQEARLRCSPMKGHSHVYWYRQLPEEGLKFMVYLQKENIIDESGMPKERFSAEFPKEGPSILRIQQVVRGDSAAYFCASSPPSEGGADTQYFGPGTRLTVL.